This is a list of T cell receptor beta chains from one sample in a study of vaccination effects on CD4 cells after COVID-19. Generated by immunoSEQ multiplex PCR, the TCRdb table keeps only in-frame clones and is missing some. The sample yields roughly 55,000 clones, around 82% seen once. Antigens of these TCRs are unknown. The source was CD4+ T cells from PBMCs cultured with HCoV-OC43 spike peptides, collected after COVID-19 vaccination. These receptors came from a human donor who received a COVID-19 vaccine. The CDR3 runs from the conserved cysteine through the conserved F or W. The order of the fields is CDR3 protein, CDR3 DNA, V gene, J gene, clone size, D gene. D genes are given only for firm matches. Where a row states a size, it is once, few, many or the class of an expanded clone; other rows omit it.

CDR3 protein: CASNFGQGTFNEQFF
CDR3 DNA: TGTGCCAGCAACTTTGGACAGGGGACTTTCAATGAGCAGTTCTTC
V gene: TRBV7-2
J gene: TRBJ2-1
clone size: .
D gene: TRBD1

CDR3 protein: CASSLRELLADTEAFF
CDR3 DNA: TGTGCCAGCAGCTTACGTGAGCTTCTGGCGGACACTGAAGCTTTCTTT
V gene: TRBV7-8
J gene: TRBJ1-1
clone size: .
D gene: .

CDR3 protein: CASSPDKNTEAFF
CDR3 DNA: TGTGCCAGCTCCCCAGACAAGAACACTGAAGCTTTCTTT
V gene: TRBV18
J gene: TRBJ1-1
clone size: few
D gene: .

CDR3 protein: CASRDPRVGSLHF
CDR3 DNA: TGTGCCAGCAGAGACCCCAGGGTCGGGTCCCTCCACTTT
V gene: TRBV27
J gene: TRBJ1-6
clone size: few
D gene: .

CDR3 protein: CASSLRGAEDTQYF
CDR3 DNA: TGCGCCAGCAGCTTGCGGGGGGCCGAAGATACGCAGTATTTT
V gene: TRBV5-1
J gene: TRBJ2-3
clone size: .
D gene: .

CDR3 protein: CASSAQRSATNEKLFF
CDR3 DNA: TGTGCCAGCAGCGCCCAGAGGAGTGCAACTAATGAAAAACTGTTTTTT
V gene: TRBV9
J gene: TRBJ1-4
clone size: .
D gene: .

CDR3 protein: CASSQDRSYGYTF
CDR3 DNA: TGCGCCAGCAGCCAAGACAGATCCTATGGCTACACCTTC
V gene: TRBV4-3
J gene: TRBJ1-2
clone size: .
D gene: .

CDR3 protein: CASGVAGANTDTQYF
CDR3 DNA: TGTGCTAGTGGGGTTGCGGGGGCGAACACAGATACGCAGTATTTT
V gene: TRBV12-5
J gene: TRBJ2-3
clone size: .
D gene: .

CDR3 protein: CASRQGYSTDTQYF
CDR3 DNA: TGTGCCAGCCGACAGGGGTACAGCACAGATACGCAGTATTTT
V gene: TRBV27
J gene: TRBJ2-3
clone size: few
D gene: TRBD1

CDR3 protein: CASSSTWGQGSSPLHF
CDR3 DNA: TGTGCCAGCAGTTCCACGTGGGGACAGGGTTCCTCACCCCTCCACTTT
V gene: TRBV6-5
J gene: TRBJ1-6
clone size: once
D gene: TRBD1

CDR3 protein: CSVEEIQGASEAFF
CDR3 DNA: TGCAGCGTTGAAGAGATACAGGGGGCGAGTGAAGCTTTCTTT
V gene: TRBV29-1
J gene: TRBJ1-1
clone size: few
D gene: TRBD1

CDR3 protein: CASSSGLAGGHNEQFF
CDR3 DNA: TGTGCCAGTAGTTCAGGACTAGCGGGGGGCCACAATGAGCAGTTCTTC
V gene: TRBV19
J gene: TRBJ2-1
clone size: .
D gene: TRBD2

CDR3 protein: CASSLIQGALQETQYF
CDR3 DNA: TGTGCCAGCAGCCTCATACAGGGAGCGCTTCAAGAGACCCAGTACTTC
V gene: TRBV3-1/TRBV3-2
J gene: TRBJ2-5
clone size: .
D gene: .

CDR3 protein: CASRGDRSNTGELFF
CDR3 DNA: TGTGCCAGCAGGGGGGACAGGTCGAACACCGGGGAGCTGTTTTTT
V gene: TRBV7-2
J gene: TRBJ2-2
clone size: few
D gene: TRBD1

CDR3 protein: CASSVAAGRTYNEQFF
CDR3 DNA: TGTGCCAGCAGCGTAGCGGCAGGGAGGACCTACAATGAGCAGTTCTTC
V gene: TRBV9
J gene: TRBJ2-1
clone size: .
D gene: .

CDR3 protein: CASSPGGFVYTF
CDR3 DNA: TGTGCCAGTAGTCCAGGGGGCTTTGTTTACACCTTC
V gene: TRBV19
J gene: TRBJ1-2
clone size: few
D gene: TRBD1

CDR3 protein: CASSDQNAGELFF
CDR3 DNA: TGCGCCAGCAGTGACCAAAACGCCGGGGAGCTGTTTTTT
V gene: TRBV10-2
J gene: TRBJ2-2
clone size: .
D gene: .

CDR3 protein: CASSSQSQGKLFF
CDR3 DNA: TGTGCCAGCAGTTCCCAATCACAGGGGAAACTGTTTTTT
V gene: TRBV6-6
J gene: TRBJ1-4
clone size: .
D gene: TRBD1

CDR3 protein: CASSYLAGSTDTQYF
CDR3 DNA: TGTGCCAGCAGCTACCTAGCGGGAAGCACAGATACGCAGTATTTT
V gene: TRBV9
J gene: TRBJ2-3
clone size: .
D gene: TRBD2

CDR3 protein: CASSFRGASSYNSPLHF
CDR3 DNA: TGTGCCAGCAGCTTCCGGGGCGCGAGCTCCTATAATTCACCCCTCCACTTT
V gene: TRBV5-4
J gene: TRBJ1-6
clone size: .
D gene: .

CDR3 protein: CASSHILLAGNNEQFF
CDR3 DNA: TGTGCCAGCAGCCATATCTTACTAGCGGGGAACAATGAGCAGTTCTTC
V gene: TRBV14
J gene: TRBJ2-1
clone size: .
D gene: TRBD2

CDR3 protein: CASSRSISNEQFF
CDR3 DNA: TGTGCCAGCAGCCGTTCCATCTCCAATGAGCAGTTCTTC
V gene: TRBV5-4
J gene: TRBJ2-1
clone size: .
D gene: .

CDR3 protein: CASSPTGRNTEAFF
CDR3 DNA: TGTGCCAGCAGCCCGACAGGGAGGAACACTGAAGCTTTCTTT
V gene: TRBV3-1/TRBV3-2
J gene: TRBJ1-1
clone size: .
D gene: TRBD1

CDR3 protein: CASSPPTGTGVQYF
CDR3 DNA: TGTGCCAGCAGCCCTCCGACGGGGACAGGGGTCCAGTACTTC
V gene: TRBV3-1/TRBV3-2
J gene: TRBJ2-5
clone size: .
D gene: TRBD1

CDR3 protein: CATSEPYHGYTF
CDR3 DNA: TGTGCCACCAGTGAACCATATCACGGCTACACCTTC
V gene: TRBV24-1
J gene: TRBJ1-2
clone size: .
D gene: .

CDR3 protein: CATSDPDRRAGGELFF
CDR3 DNA: TGTGCCACCAGTGACCCCGACAGGAGAGCTGGCGGGGAGCTGTTTTTT
V gene: TRBV24-1
J gene: TRBJ2-2
clone size: .
D gene: .

CDR3 protein: CASSLLTGEPLHF
CDR3 DNA: TGTGCCAGCTCCCTACTCACCGGGGAACCCCTCCACTTT
V gene: TRBV3-1/TRBV3-2
J gene: TRBJ1-6
clone size: .
D gene: .

CDR3 protein: CASTRTSVQETQYF
CDR3 DNA: TGTGCCAGTACCCGGACTAGCGTCCAAGAGACCCAGTACTTC
V gene: TRBV2
J gene: TRBJ2-5
clone size: few
D gene: TRBD2

CDR3 protein: CASSLAAGANVLTF
CDR3 DNA: TGTGCCAGCAGCTTAGCTGCTGGGGCCAACGTCCTGACTTTC
V gene: TRBV7-2
J gene: TRBJ2-6
clone size: .
D gene: .

CDR3 protein: CASCFSTNYGYTF
CDR3 DNA: TGTGCCAGCTGCTTCTCGACCAACTATGGCTACACCTTC
V gene: TRBV6-5
J gene: TRBJ1-2
clone size: .
D gene: .

CDR3 protein: CASSLEANSPGELFF
CDR3 DNA: TGTGCCAGCAGCTTGGAAGCGAATAGTCCCGGGGAGCTGTTTTTT
V gene: TRBV5-5
J gene: TRBJ2-2
clone size: .
D gene: .

CDR3 protein: CASSSPGSETQYF
CDR3 DNA: TGTGCCAGCAGTTCCCCAGGGTCAGAGACCCAGTACTTC
V gene: TRBV6-5
J gene: TRBJ2-5
clone size: once
D gene: .

CDR3 protein: CASSENRGYTEAFF
CDR3 DNA: TGTGCCAGCAGTGAAAACAGGGGGTACACTGAAGCTTTCTTT
V gene: TRBV2
J gene: TRBJ1-1
clone size: few
D gene: TRBD1

CDR3 protein: CSGKPTSVRETQYF
CDR3 DNA: TGCAGCGGGAAGCCGACTAGCGTTCGGGAGACCCAGTACTTC
V gene: TRBV29-1
J gene: TRBJ2-5
clone size: .
D gene: TRBD2

CDR3 protein: CASSPPLGVPLHF
CDR3 DNA: TGCGCCAGCAGCCCACCGCTAGGGGTACCCCTCCACTTT
V gene: TRBV4-1
J gene: TRBJ1-6
clone size: few
D gene: .

CDR3 protein: CASSPQGENQPQHF
CDR3 DNA: TGTGCCAGCTCACCACAGGGGGAAAATCAGCCCCAGCATTTT
V gene: TRBV18
J gene: TRBJ1-5
clone size: .
D gene: .

CDR3 protein: CASSRGWGNQPQHF
CDR3 DNA: TGCGCCAGCAGCCGGGGCTGGGGCAATCAGCCCCAGCATTTT
V gene: TRBV4-3
J gene: TRBJ1-5
clone size: few
D gene: .

CDR3 protein: CASSYWTTTDTQYF
CDR3 DNA: TGCGCCAGCAGCTACTGGACTACTACAGATACGCAGTATTTT
V gene: TRBV5-1
J gene: TRBJ2-3
clone size: .
D gene: .

CDR3 protein: CASSPLGGSTDTQYF
CDR3 DNA: TGTGCCAGCTCACCACTGGGAGGGAGCACAGATACGCAGTATTTT
V gene: TRBV18
J gene: TRBJ2-3
clone size: .
D gene: TRBD2

CDR3 protein: CASRDGGPNEKLFF
CDR3 DNA: TGTGCCAGCCGGGACGGAGGACCTAATGAAAAACTGTTTTTT
V gene: TRBV19
J gene: TRBJ1-4
clone size: .
D gene: .

CDR3 protein: CASSVDEGRNTIYF
CDR3 DNA: TGTGCCAGCAGCGTAGATGAGGGCAGAAACACCATATATTTT
V gene: TRBV9
J gene: TRBJ1-3
clone size: .
D gene: .

CDR3 protein: CASSLAWGEAFF
CDR3 DNA: TGTGCCAGCAGCTTAGCCTGGGGTGAAGCTTTCTTT
V gene: TRBV7-8
J gene: TRBJ1-1
clone size: .
D gene: .

CDR3 protein: CASSEAQGGQYGYTF
CDR3 DNA: TGTGCCAGCAGTGAAGCCCAGGGCGGGCAGTATGGCTACACCTTC
V gene: TRBV6-1
J gene: TRBJ1-2
clone size: .
D gene: .

CDR3 protein: CASSLLGQPQHF
CDR3 DNA: TGTGCCAGCAGTTTATTGGGTCAGCCCCAGCATTTT
V gene: TRBV12-3/TRBV12-4
J gene: TRBJ1-5
clone size: .
D gene: .

CDR3 protein: CASSSGLAGQQETQYF
CDR3 DNA: TGTGCCAGCAGCAGCGGACTAGCGGGGCAACAAGAGACCCAGTACTTC
V gene: TRBV5-4
J gene: TRBJ2-5
clone size: .
D gene: TRBD2

CDR3 protein: CASSQGGTSTDTQYF
CDR3 DNA: TGTGCCAGCAGTCAGGGGGGGACTAGCACAGATACGCAGTATTTT
V gene: TRBV28
J gene: TRBJ2-3
clone size: .
D gene: .

CDR3 protein: CASSFSAGSYGYTF
CDR3 DNA: TGTGCCAGCAGTTTTTCGGCAGGAAGCTATGGCTACACCTTC
V gene: TRBV28
J gene: TRBJ1-2
clone size: .
D gene: .